Below are 22 T cell receptor beta chains sequenced from a single sample in a study of cytomegalovirus exposure and HLA in healthy donors. Clones were sequenced by immunoSEQ multiplex PCR, and TCRdb holds only the in-frame ones, with some missing. The sample lists fewer than 80,000 clones, 96% occurring once. The sample comprised PBMCs. These receptors all come from a woman between 18 and 29 years old in good health and CMV-seropositive.

The rearrangement joins TRBV11-3 to TRBJ2-3, with D possibly being TRBD2 (6 bases). Looked up from germline, CDR1 is SGHNT and CDR2 is YENEEA. Trimming took off 4 bases at V and 3 bases at J, with 17 bases between the two ends. The CDR3 consists of 16 residues. CDR3 residues: CASSSSFGSMTDTQYF. CDR3 in DNA: TGTGCCAGCAGCTCCTCTTTCGGGAGCATGACAGATACGCAGTATTTT.

V and J are TRBV11-2 and TRBJ2-3; 9 bases align to TRBD2. J gave up 1 base and V 2 bases, and 7 bases lay outside the gene matches. Germline assignment: CDR1 SGHAT and CDR2 FQNNGV. This CDR3 region has 17 residues. This CDR3 reads CASSLNAAGGGTDTQYF. The CDR3 DNA is TGTGCCAGCAGCTTAAACGCGGCGGGAGGGGGCACAGATACGCAGTATTTT.

This chain uses TRBV28 with TRBJ2-4, with TRBD1 matching over 7 bases. CDR1 is MDHEN, CDR2 SYDVKM, per germline. The CDR3 covers 12 residues. Trimming removed 8 bases from V and 7 bases from J; junction bases left unmatched: 5. The CDR3 reads CASRQGWNIQYF. In nucleotides, the CDR3 is TGTGCCAGCCGACAGGGTTGGAACATTCAGTACTTC.

Only one count was recorded for this clone. This sequence joins TRBV27 and TRBJ2-5; possible D gene TRBD2, 6 bases. This CDR3 is 15 amino acids long. Deletions cut 0 bases from V and 4 bases from J, with 12 bases between. Germline V lookup: CDR1 MNHEY, CDR2 SMNVEV (reference sequence). This CDR3 reads CASSLSPGLIETQYF. The CDR3 region has the DNA TGTGCCAGCAGTTTATCCCCGGGACTTATAGAGACCCAGTACTTC.

The chain links TRBV4-2 to TRBJ2-1, with 11 nucleotides matching TRBD2. Germline V gives CDR1 LGHNA, CDR2 YNFKEQ. J lost 4 bases, V lost 6 bases, and 5 bases had no gene match. CDR3 length equals 15 residues. Here the CDR3 DNA reads TGTGCCAGCAGTCAGGGACTAGCGGATTACAATGAGCAGTTCTTC. It translates to CASSQGLADYNEQFF.

This clone was seen a single time. The rearrangement joins TRBV12-5 to TRBJ2-7; 8 bases map to TRBD2. The V gene's germline CDR1 is LGHNT and CDR2 FRNRAP. With 2 bases clipped from V and 0 bases from J, the junction kept 3 bases outside the gene matches. There are 15 residues in the CDR3. The CDR3 reads CASGLTLAGSYEQYF. DNA for the CDR3: TGTGCTAGTGGTTTGACCCTAGCGGGCTCCTACGAGCAGTACTTC.

The rearrangement uses TRBV19 and TRBJ1-1, with 7 positions matching TRBD1. CDR1 LNHDA and CDR2 SQIVND come from the germline V gene (reference sequence). With V trimmed by 6 bases and J by 5 bases, 3 bases remained unmatched. The CDR3 totals 12 residues. The CDR3 protein is CASSWDSTEAFF. The CDR3 DNA follows: TGTGCCAGTAGCTGGGACAGTACTGAAGCTTTCTTT.

The chain recombines TRBV7-9 with TRBJ2-7; 8 bases line up with TRBD2. V was pared by 3 bases and J by 2 bases, with 6 bases of the junction left unmatched. CDR3 length: 15 amino acids. CDR1 and CDR2 from the germline V gene are SEHNR and FQNEAQ (reference sequence). The CDR3, as DNA: TGTGCCAGCAGCTTGCCGACTAGCGAACCCTACGAGCAGTACTTC. The encoded protein is CASSLPTSEPYEQYF.

As DNA, the CDR3 is TGTGCCAGTAAGGCGGGCATCGGGGAGCTGTTTTTT. It specifies CASKAGIGELFF. The chain is built from TRBV19 and TRBJ2-2, with a possible D match to TRBD2 (5 bases). Germline CDR1 is LNHDA and CDR2 is SQIVND (reference sequence). The CDR3 runs to 12 residues. V was pared by 7 bases and J by 7 bases, with 10 bases between.

This rearrangement joins TRBV6-1 to TRBJ2-7; 7 nucleotides line up with TRBD2. The V and J ends lost 5 bases and 3 bases, in that order; junction bases with no gene match: 10. The CDR3 is made up of 15 amino acids. Germline V gene sequence: CDR1 MNHNS, CDR2 SASEGT. The CDR3 coding sequence is TGTGCCAGCAGTTTGGGGGGACTAACCCTCTACGAGCAGTACTTC. Translating gives CASSLGGLTLYEQYF.

V is TRBV6-1 and J is TRBJ1-3; unclear D gene. The CDR3 contains 14 residues. V was trimmed by 0 bases and J by 4 bases, leaving 7 bases between them. Germline V gene lookup returns CDR1 MNHNS and CDR2 SASEGT. CDR3 bases: TGTGCCAGCAGTGAAGCGGAGGGCGGAAACACCATATATTTT. Residues: CASSEAEGGNTIYF.

The chain employs TRBV7-2 and TRBJ1-2; D unresolved. V was clipped by 5 bases and J by 4 bases, with 14 bases between them. The length of the CDR3 is 14 residues. CDR1 and CDR2 from the germline V gene are SGHTA and FQGNSA. CDR3 loop: CASSGRERRYGYTF. The CDR3 nucleotides read TGTGCCAGCAGCGGGCGGGAGCGGCGCTATGGCTACACCTTC.

The gene calls are TRBV28 and TRBJ2-2; 7 bases align to TRBD1. In germline, CDR1 is MDHEN, CDR2 SYDVKM. This CDR3 is built from 16 residues. V lost 2 bases, J lost 4 bases, and 7 bases stayed unmatched. CDR3 nucleotide sequence: TGTGCCAGCAGTTTAAGTATGGGACAGATCACCGGGGAGCTGTTTTTT. Amino acid sequence: CASSLSMGQITGELFF.

This clone was picked up one time. This chain joins TRBV15 and TRBJ2-7; D may be TRBD1 (6 bases). The CDR3 has 15 residues. V lost 3 bases to trimming and J lost 4 bases, with 16 bases between them. Per the germline V gene, CDR1 is LNHNV and CDR2 is YYDKDF (reference sequence). CDR3 sequence: CATSSDYRVSYEQYF. The CDR3 coding sequence is TGTGCCACCAGCAGCGACTACAGGGTTTCGTACGAGCAGTACTTC. The variable domain in full, with the rest retrieved from reference TRBV15 and TRBJ2-7, is DAMVIQNPRYQVTQFGKPVTLSCSQTLNHNVMYWYQQKSSQAPKLLFHYYDKDFNNEADTPDNFQSRRPNTSFCFLDIRSPGLGDTAMYLCATSSDYRVSYEQYFGPGTRLTVT.

The gene calls are TRBV7-8 and TRBJ2-7; 7 bases agree with TRBD2. The CDR3 has 13 amino acids. J was trimmed by 3 bases and V by 6 bases; bases with no gene match: 5. From germline, CDR1 is SGHVS and CDR2 FQNEAQ. The CDR3 spells CASRPSGVYEQYF. The CDR3 nucleotides read TGTGCCAGCAGACCAAGCGGGGTCTACGAGCAGTACTTC.

The V gene is TRBV7-2, the J gene TRBJ2-5; 9 bases align to TRBD1. V was pared by 1 base and J by 11 bases, with 8 bases of the junction left unmatched. The CDR3 has 14 residues. Germline V gene data show CDR1 as SGHTA and CDR2 as FQGNSA. CDR3 coding DNA: TGTGCCAGCAGCTTAGGGACAGGGGCTACAATGCAGTACTTC. This sequence encodes CASSLGTGATMQYF.

The chain recombines TRBV29-1 with TRBJ2-7, with 10 bases fitting TRBD2. The CDR3 has 14 amino acids. Germline CDR1 and CDR2: SQVTM and ANQGSEA. The CDR3 loop is CSTDPSGSGYEQYF. As DNA, the CDR3 is TGCAGTACCGACCCTAGCGGGAGTGGCTACGAGCAGTACTTC.

CDR3 loop: CASSPRQGGEKLFF. The CDR3 nucleotides are TGTGCCAGCAGCCCCCGACAGGGGGGAGAAAAACTGTTTTTT. This sequence joins TRBV7-2 and TRBJ1-4; 9 nucleotides line up with TRBD1. CDR3 length: 14 residues. Germline V gene data show CDR1 as SGHTA and CDR2 as FQGNSA. V gave up 5 bases and J gave up 8 bases; unmatched junction bases: 6.

DNA for the CDR3: TGTGCCAGCAGGATGACAGGGTTCAACACCGGGGAGCTGTTTTTT. Amino acid sequence: CASRMTGFNTGELFF. The rearrangement uses TRBV6-5 and TRBJ2-2; 7 bases are a match to TRBD1. The germline CDR1 and CDR2 sequences are MNHEY and SVGAGI. The CDR3 has 15 amino acids. With V trimmed by 6 bases and J by 2 bases, 6 bases remained unmatched.

V and J are TRBV11-2 and TRBJ2-3; unclear D gene. In germline, CDR1 is SGHAT, CDR2 FQNNGV. This CDR3 has 15 residues. Deletions cut 1 base from V and 1 base from J, with 9 bases between. The CDR3 coding sequence is TGTGCCAGCAGCTTAGTGGTGGCAGGCACAGATACGCAGTATTTT. Protein sequence: CASSLVVAGTDTQYF.

The V gene is TRBV27, the J gene TRBJ2-3, with 14 bases matching TRBD2. This CDR3 comprises 17 residues. Germline V lookup: CDR1 MNHEY, CDR2 SMNVEV (reference sequence). The V segment lost 1 base and the J segment 3 bases; nucleotides outside the gene matches: 3. In DNA, the CDR3 is TGTGCCAGCAGTTTATACCGACTAGCGGGAGGGACAGATACGCAGTATTTT. Its protein is CASSLYRLAGGTDTQYF.

The chain carries TRBV28 and TRBJ2-7, with D tentatively TRBD1 (5 bases). V dropped 3 bases and J dropped 5 bases, with 8 bases sitting between them. CDR1 is MDHEN and CDR2 is SYDVKM in the germline V gene. This CDR3 is built from 12 residues. CDR3 coding DNA: TGTGCCAGCAGTTTGGGCAGGGACGAGCAGTACTTC. Protein sequence: CASSLGRDEQYF.